A selection of T cell receptor beta chains follows, all from one sample in a study of cytomegalovirus exposure and HLA in healthy donors. Using immunoSEQ multiplex PCR, the repertoire was profiled, and TCRdb retains in-frame clones only, with some absent. The sample comprises some 140,000 clones, around 79% of which are singletons, and 5% to 8.5% rests with the top ten. Material for sequencing was PBMCs. The receptor source for this set is a man between 40 and 49 years old in good health and CMV-seropositive. CDR3s include the opening cysteine and the closing phenylalanine or tryptophan. Fields, in order: V gene, J gene, D gene, clone size, CDR3 protein, CDR3 DNA. The D gene is left open where the match is weak. The size field is filled for only some rows; it gives once, few, many or a size class.

v_gene: TRBV5-6; j_gene: TRBJ2-7; d_gene: TRBD1; abundance: -; CDR3aa: CASSLGDRASYEQYF; CDR3nt: TGTGCCAGCAGCTTGGGAGACAGGGCTTCATACGAGCAGTACTTC
v_gene: TRBV27; j_gene: TRBJ1-5; d_gene: TRBD1; abundance: -; CDR3aa: CASSRDRFGPQHF; CDR3nt: TGTGCCAGCAGCCGGGACAGGTTTGGGCCCCAGCATTTT
v_gene: TRBV9; j_gene: TRBJ1-6; d_gene: -; abundance: -; CDR3aa: CASSVARSLEDSPLHF; CDR3nt: TGTGCCAGCAGCGTAGCACGATCTCTTGAGGATTCACCCCTCCACTTT
v_gene: TRBV10-2; j_gene: TRBJ2-1; d_gene: TRBD2; abundance: -; CDR3aa: CASSPPRGSSYNEQFF; CDR3nt: TGCGCCAGCAGTCCCCCCCGCGGGAGCTCCTACAATGAGCAGTTCTTC
v_gene: TRBV9; j_gene: TRBJ1-5; d_gene: -; abundance: -; CDR3aa: CASSVGRGMGQPQHF; CDR3nt: TGTGCCAGCAGCGTGGGCAGGGGTATGGGTCAGCCCCAGCATTTT
v_gene: TRBV11-2; j_gene: TRBJ2-5; d_gene: TRBD1; abundance: -; CDR3aa: CASSFDRAQETQYF; CDR3nt: TGTGCCAGCAGCTTCGACAGGGCGCAAGAGACCCAGTACTTC
v_gene: TRBV5-1; j_gene: TRBJ2-1; d_gene: TRBD2; abundance: few; CDR3aa: CASSDSGTSGHYNEQFF; CDR3nt: TGCGCCAGCAGCGATTCTGGGACTAGCGGCCACTACAATGAGCAGTTCTTC
v_gene: TRBV27; j_gene: TRBJ1-1; d_gene: -; abundance: -; CDR3aa: CASSLKGGTEAFF; CDR3nt: TGTGCCAGCAGTTTGAAGGGAGGCACTGAAGCTTTCTTT
v_gene: TRBV19; j_gene: TRBJ2-4; d_gene: TRBD1; abundance: few; CDR3aa: CASRGTGADRENIQYF; CDR3nt: TGTGCCAGTAGGGGGACAGGGGCGGACAGGGAAAACATTCAGTACTTC
v_gene: TRBV7-9; j_gene: TRBJ2-1; d_gene: -; abundance: -; CDR3aa: CASSLLELGEQFF; CDR3nt: TGTGCCAGCAGCTTGCTCGAGCTCGGGGAGCAGTTCTTC
v_gene: TRBV30; j_gene: TRBJ1-3; d_gene: -; abundance: -; CDR3aa: CAWSVRVPGNTIYF; CDR3nt: TGTGCCTGGAGTGTACGGGTACCCGGAAACACCATATATTTT
v_gene: TRBV21-1; j_gene: TRBJ1-2; d_gene: -; abundance: few; CDR3aa: CASSKARTVPNYGYTF; CDR3nt: TGTGCCAGCAGCAAAGCCCGGACAGTCCCTAACTATGGCTACACCTTC
v_gene: TRBV18; j_gene: TRBJ1-1; d_gene: -; abundance: -; CDR3aa: CASSLIKGHTEAFF; CDR3nt: TGTGCCAGCTCACTGATTAAGGGGCACACTGAAGCTTTCTTT
v_gene: TRBV27; j_gene: TRBJ2-1; d_gene: TRBD1; abundance: -; CDR3aa: CASSPRQGVQSSYNEQFF; CDR3nt: TGTGCCAGCAGCCCAAGACAGGGGGTTCAAAGCTCCTACAATGAGCAGTTCTTC
v_gene: TRBV7-3; j_gene: TRBJ2-2; d_gene: -; abundance: -; CDR3aa: CASSRASPGELFF; CDR3nt: TGTGCCAGCAGCCGCGCTTCTCCCGGGGAGCTGTTTTTT
v_gene: TRBV6-1; j_gene: TRBJ2-6; d_gene: -; abundance: -; CDR3aa: CASSPLRTGANVLTF; CDR3nt: TGTGCCAGCAGTCCCCTCAGGACTGGGGCCAACGTCCTGACTTTC
v_gene: TRBV15; j_gene: TRBJ2-7; d_gene: TRBD1; abundance: -; CDR3aa: CATSRDPTGDPLEYYEQYF; CDR3nt: TGTGCCACCAGCAGAGATCCAACAGGGGATCCTCTAGAATACTACGAGCAGTACTTC
v_gene: TRBV28; j_gene: TRBJ2-7; d_gene: -; abundance: few; CDR3aa: CASSTPRQGTPYEQYF; CDR3nt: TGTGCCAGCAGTACCCCCCGGCAGGGGACCCCCTACGAGCAGTACTTC
v_gene: TRBV19; j_gene: TRBJ2-7; d_gene: TRBD2; abundance: -; CDR3aa: CASSSLAGGPRGEQYF; CDR3nt: TGTGCCAGTAGTAGTCTAGCGGGAGGGCCGAGAGGTGAGCAGTACTTC
v_gene: TRBV6-1; j_gene: TRBJ2-1; d_gene: TRBD2; abundance: -; CDR3aa: CASNLGTSEAEQFF; CDR3nt: TGTGCCAGCAATTTGGGGACTAGCGAGGCTGAGCAGTTCTTC
v_gene: TRBV19; j_gene: TRBJ2-3; d_gene: TRBD2; abundance: -; CDR3aa: CASKVSGTDTQYF; CDR3nt: TGTGCCAGTAAGGTTAGCGGGACAGATACGCAGTATTTT
v_gene: TRBV9; j_gene: TRBJ2-6; d_gene: -; abundance: -; CDR3aa: CASSAPRASGANVLTF; CDR3nt: TGTGCCAGCAGCGCCCCGCGGGCATCTGGGGCCAACGTCCTGACTTTC
v_gene: TRBV5-5; j_gene: TRBJ2-3; d_gene: -; abundance: -; CDR3aa: CASSLVAGYNTDTQYF; CDR3nt: TGTGCCAGCAGCTTGGTCGCGGGGTACAACACAGATACGCAGTATTTT
v_gene: TRBV6-1; j_gene: TRBJ1-5; d_gene: -; abundance: few; CDR3aa: CASSELYRDSNQPQHF; CDR3nt: TGTGCCAGCAGTGAATTGTACAGGGATAGCAATCAGCCCCAGCATTTT
v_gene: TRBV5-1; j_gene: TRBJ2-6; d_gene: -; abundance: -; CDR3aa: CASSLAGSGANVLTF; CDR3nt: TGCGCCAGCAGCTTGGCGGGCTCTGGGGCCAACGTCCTGACTTTC
v_gene: TRBV9; j_gene: TRBJ1-3; d_gene: TRBD1; abundance: -; CDR3aa: CASSVSLTQGTGNTIYF; CDR3nt: TGTGCCAGCAGCGTCTCTCTCACACAGGGGACCGGAAACACCATATATTTT
v_gene: TRBV7-6; j_gene: TRBJ1-6; d_gene: TRBD1; abundance: -; CDR3aa: CASSLTGALSPLHF; CDR3nt: TGTGCCAGCAGCTTAACAGGGGCTTTGTCACCCCTCCACTTT
v_gene: TRBV27; j_gene: TRBJ2-2; d_gene: TRBD2; abundance: -; CDR3aa: CATTPLLAGGLAATGELFF; CDR3nt: TGTGCCACCACCCCACTACTAGCGGGAGGACTCGCAGCCACCGGGGAGCTGTTTTTT
v_gene: TRBV10-3; j_gene: TRBJ1-2; d_gene: -; abundance: -; CDR3aa: CAISLGEDYGYTF; CDR3nt: TGTGCCATCAGTCTGGGGGAGGACTATGGCTACACCTTC